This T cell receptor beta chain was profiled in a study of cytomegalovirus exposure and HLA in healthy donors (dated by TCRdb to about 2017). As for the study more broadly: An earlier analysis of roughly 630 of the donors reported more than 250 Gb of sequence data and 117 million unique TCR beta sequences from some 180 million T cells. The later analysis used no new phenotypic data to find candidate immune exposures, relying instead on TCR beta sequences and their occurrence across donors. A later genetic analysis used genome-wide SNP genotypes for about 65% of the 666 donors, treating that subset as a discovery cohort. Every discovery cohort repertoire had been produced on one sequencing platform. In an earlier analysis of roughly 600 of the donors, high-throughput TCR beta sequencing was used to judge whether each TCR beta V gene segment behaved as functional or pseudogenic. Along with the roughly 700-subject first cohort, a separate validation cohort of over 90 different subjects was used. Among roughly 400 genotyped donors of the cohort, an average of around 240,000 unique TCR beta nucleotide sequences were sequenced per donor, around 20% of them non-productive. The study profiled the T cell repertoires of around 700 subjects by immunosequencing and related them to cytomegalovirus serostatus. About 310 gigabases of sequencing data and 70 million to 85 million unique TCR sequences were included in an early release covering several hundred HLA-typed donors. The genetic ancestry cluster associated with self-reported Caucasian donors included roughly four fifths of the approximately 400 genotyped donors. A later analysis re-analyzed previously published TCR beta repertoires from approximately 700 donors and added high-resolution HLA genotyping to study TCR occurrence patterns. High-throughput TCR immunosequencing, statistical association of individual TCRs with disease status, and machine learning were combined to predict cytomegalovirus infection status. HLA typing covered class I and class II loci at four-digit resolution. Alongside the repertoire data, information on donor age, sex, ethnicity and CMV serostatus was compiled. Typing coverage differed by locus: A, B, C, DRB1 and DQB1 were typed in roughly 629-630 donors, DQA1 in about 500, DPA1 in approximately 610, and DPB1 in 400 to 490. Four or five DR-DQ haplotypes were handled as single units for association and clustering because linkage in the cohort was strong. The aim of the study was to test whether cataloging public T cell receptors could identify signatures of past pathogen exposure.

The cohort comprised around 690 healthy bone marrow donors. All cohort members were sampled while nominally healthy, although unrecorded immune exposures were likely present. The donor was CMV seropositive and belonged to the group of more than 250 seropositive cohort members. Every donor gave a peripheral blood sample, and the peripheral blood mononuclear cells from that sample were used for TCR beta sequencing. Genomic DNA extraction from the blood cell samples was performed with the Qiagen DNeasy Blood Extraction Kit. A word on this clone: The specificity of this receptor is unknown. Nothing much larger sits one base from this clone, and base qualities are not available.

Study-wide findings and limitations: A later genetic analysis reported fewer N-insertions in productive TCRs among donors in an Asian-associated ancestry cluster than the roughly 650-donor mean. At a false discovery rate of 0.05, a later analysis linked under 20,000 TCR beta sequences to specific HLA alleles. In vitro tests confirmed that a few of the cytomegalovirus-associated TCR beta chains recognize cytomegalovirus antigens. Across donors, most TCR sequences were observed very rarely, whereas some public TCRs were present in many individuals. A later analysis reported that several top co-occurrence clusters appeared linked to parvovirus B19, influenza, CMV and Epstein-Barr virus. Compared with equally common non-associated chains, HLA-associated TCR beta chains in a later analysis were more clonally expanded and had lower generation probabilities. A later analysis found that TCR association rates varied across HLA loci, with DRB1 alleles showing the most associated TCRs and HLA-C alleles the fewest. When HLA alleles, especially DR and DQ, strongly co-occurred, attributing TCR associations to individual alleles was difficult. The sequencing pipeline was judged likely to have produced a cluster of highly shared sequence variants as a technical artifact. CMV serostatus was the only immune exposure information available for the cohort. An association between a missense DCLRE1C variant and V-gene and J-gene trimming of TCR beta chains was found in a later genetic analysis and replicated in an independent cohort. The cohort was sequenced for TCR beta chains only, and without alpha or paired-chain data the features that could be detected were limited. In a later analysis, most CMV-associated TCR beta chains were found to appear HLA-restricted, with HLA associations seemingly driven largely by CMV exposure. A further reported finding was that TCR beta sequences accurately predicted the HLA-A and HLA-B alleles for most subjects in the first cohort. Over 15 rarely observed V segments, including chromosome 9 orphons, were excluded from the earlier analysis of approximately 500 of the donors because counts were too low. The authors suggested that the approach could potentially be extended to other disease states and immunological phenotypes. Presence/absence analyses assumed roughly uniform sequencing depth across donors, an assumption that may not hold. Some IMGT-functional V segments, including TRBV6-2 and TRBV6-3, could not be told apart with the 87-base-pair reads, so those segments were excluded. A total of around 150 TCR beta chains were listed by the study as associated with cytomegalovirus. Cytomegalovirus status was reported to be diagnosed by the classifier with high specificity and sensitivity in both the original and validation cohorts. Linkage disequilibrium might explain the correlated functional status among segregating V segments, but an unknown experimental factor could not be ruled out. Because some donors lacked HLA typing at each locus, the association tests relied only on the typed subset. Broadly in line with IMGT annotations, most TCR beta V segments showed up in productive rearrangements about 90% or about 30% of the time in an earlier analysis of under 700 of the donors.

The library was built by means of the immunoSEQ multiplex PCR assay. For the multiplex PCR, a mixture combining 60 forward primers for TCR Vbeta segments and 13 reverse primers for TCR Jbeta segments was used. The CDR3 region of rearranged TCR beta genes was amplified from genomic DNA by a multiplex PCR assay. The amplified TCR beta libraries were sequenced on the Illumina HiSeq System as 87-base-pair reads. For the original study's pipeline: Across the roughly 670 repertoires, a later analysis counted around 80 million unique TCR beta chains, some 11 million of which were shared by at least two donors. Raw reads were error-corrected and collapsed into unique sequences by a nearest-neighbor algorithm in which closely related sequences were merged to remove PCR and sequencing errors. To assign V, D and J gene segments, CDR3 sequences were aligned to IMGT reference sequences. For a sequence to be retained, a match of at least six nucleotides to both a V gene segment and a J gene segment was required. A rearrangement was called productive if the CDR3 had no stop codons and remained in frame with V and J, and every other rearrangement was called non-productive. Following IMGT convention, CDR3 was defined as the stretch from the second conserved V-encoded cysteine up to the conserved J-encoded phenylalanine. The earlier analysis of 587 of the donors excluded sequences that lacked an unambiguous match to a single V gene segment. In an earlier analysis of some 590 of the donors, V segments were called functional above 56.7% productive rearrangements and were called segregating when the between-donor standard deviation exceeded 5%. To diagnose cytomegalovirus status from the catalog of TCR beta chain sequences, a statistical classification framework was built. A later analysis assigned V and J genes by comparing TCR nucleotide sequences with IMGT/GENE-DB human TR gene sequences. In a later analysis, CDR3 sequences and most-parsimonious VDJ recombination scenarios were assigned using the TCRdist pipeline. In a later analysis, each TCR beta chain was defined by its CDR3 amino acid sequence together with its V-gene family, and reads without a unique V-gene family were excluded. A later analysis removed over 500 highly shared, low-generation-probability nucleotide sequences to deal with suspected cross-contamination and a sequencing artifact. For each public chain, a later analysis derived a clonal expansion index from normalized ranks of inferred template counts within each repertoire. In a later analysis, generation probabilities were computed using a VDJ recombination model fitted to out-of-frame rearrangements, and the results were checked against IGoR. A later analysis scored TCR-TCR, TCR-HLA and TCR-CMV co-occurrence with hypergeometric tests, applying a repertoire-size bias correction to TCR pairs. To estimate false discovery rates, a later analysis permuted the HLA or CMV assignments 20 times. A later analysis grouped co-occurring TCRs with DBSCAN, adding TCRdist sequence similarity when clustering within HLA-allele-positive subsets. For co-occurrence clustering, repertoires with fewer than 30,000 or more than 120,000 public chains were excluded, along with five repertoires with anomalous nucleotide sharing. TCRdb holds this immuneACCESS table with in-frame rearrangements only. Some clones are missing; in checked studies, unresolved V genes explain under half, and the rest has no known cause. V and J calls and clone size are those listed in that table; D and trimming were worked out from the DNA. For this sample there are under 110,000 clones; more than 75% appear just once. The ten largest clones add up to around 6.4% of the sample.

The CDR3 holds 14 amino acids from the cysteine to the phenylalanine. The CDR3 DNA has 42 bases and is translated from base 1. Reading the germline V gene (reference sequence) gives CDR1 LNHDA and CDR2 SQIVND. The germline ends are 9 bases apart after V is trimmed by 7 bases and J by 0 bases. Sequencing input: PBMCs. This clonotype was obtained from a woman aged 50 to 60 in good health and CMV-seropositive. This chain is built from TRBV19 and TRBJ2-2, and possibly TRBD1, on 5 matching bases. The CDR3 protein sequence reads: CASKGVTNTGELFF. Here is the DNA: TGTGCCAGTAAAGGGGTAACGAACACCGGGGAGCTGTTTTTT. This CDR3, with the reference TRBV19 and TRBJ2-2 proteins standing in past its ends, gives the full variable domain DGGITQSPKYLFRKEGQNVTLSCEQNLNHDAMYWYRQDPGQGLRLIYYSQIVNDFQKGDIAEGYSVSREKKESFPLTVTSAQKNPTAFYLCASKGVTNTGELFFGEGSRLTVL.